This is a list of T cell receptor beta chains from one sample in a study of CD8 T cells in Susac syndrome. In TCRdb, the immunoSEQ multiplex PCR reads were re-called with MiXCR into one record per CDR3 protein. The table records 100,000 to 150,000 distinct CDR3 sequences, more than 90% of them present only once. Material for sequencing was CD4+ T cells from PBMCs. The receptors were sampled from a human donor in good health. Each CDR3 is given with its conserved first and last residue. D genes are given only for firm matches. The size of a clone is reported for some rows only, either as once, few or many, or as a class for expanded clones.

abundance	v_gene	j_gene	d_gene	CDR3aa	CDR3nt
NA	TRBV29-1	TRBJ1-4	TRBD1	CSTDRGQGGKLFF	TGCAGCACCGATCGGGGACAGGGTGGAAAACTGTTTTTT
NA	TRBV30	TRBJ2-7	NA	CAWSELGEQYF	TGTGCCTGGAGTGAACTAGGCGAGCAGTACTTC
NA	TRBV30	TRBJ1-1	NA	CAWTRTANTEAFF	TGTGCCTGGACGCGGACCGCGAACACTGAAGCTTTCTTT
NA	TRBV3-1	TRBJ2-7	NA	CASSQAPGAYEQYF	TGTGCCAGCAGCCAAGCCCCAGGGGCCTACGAGCAGTACTTC
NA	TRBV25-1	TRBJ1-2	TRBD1	CASSVPLRTGNGYTF	TGTGCCAGCAGTGTCCCTCTCCGGACAGGGAATGGCTACACCTTC
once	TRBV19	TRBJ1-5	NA	CASSTYSGLEPQHF	TGTGCCAGTAGTACGTACTCGGGGCTTGAGCCCCAGCATTTT
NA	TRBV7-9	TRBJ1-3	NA	CASSLIPSSGNTIYF	TGTGCCAGCAGCTTAATACCTAGCTCTGGAAACACCATATATTTT
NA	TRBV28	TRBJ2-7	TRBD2	CASSLYGGSAYEQYF	TGTGCCAGCAGTTTATACGGCGGGAGCGCCTACGAGCAGTACTTC
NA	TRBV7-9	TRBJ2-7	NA	CASSLDLGEQYF	TGTGCCAGCAGCTTAGATTTAGGCGAGCAGTACTTC
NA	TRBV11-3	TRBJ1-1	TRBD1	CASRDRGRDTEAFF	TGTGCCAGCAGGGACAGGGGGCGAGACACTGAAGCTTTCTTT
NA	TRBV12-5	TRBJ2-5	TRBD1	CASAVDRVQTQYF	TGTGCTAGTGCCGTCGACAGGGTCCAGACCCAGTACTTC
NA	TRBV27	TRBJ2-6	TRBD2	CASQPGPGGGANVLTF	TGTGCCAGCCAACCAGGACCGGGAGGTGGGGCCAACGTCCTGACTTTC
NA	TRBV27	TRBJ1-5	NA	CASSLRGTRQPQHF	TGTGCCAGCAGTTTAAGAGGGACTCGTCAGCCCCAGCATTTT
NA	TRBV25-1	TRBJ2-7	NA	CASSEAGGGGKQYF	TGTGCCAGCAGTGAAGCCGGGGGAGGTGGTAAGCAGTACTTC
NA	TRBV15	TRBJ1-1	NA	CATSGGRSNTEAFF	TGTGCCACCAGTGGGGGCAGATCGAACACTGAAGCTTTCTTT
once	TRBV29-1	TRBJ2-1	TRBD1	CSVAQERQGTYNEQFF	TGCAGCGTTGCTCAAGAGCGACAGGGGACCTACAATGAGCAGTTCTTC
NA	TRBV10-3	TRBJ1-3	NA	CAISEPSGARGNTIYF	TGTGCCATCAGTGAACCGAGTGGGGCGCGAGGAAACACCATATATTTT
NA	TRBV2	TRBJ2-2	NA	CASNPGSRTGELFF	TGTGCCAGCAATCCAGGGAGTCGCACCGGGGAGCTGTTTTTT
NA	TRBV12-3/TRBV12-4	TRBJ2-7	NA	CASSPTASEQYF	TGTGCCAGCAGTCCGACAGCTAGCGAGCAGTACTTC
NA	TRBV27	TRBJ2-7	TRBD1	CASRTLGQGYEQYF	TGTGCCAGCAGGACGTTAGGACAGGGCTACGAGCAGTACTTC
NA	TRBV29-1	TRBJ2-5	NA	CSVVLGPIQETQYF	TGCAGCGTTGTCCTTGGCCCTATCCAGGAGACCCAGTACTTC
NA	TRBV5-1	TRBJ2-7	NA	CASRRDVSYEQYF	TGCGCCAGCAGAAGGGACGTATCCTACGAGCAGTACTTC
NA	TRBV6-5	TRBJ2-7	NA	CASSYSELVSEQYF	TGTGCCAGCAGTTACTCGGAACTAGTGAGCGAGCAGTACTTC
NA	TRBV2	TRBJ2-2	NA	CASREGVSTAGELFF	TGTGCCAGCCGTGAAGGGGTGTCTACTGCCGGGGAGCTGTTTTTT
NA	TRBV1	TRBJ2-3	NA	CTSSLPGTTTDTQYF	TGCACCAGCAGCCTCCCCGGGACTACCACAGATACGCAGTATTTT
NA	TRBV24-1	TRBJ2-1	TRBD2	CATSTSGRAGEQFF	TGTGCCACTTCGACTAGCGGGAGGGCCGGGGAGCAGTTCTTC
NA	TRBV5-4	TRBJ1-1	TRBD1	CASSWDRGGTEAFF	TGTGCCAGCAGCTGGGACAGGGGAGGGACTGAAGCTTTCTTT
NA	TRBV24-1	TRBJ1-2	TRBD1	CATRKDRAAGYTF	TGTGCCACCAGGAAAGACAGGGCGGCTGGCTACACCTTC
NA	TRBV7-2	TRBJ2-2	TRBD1	CASSPGQGASTGELFF	TGTGCCAGCAGCCCAGGACAGGGGGCTTCCACCGGGGAGCTGTTTTTT
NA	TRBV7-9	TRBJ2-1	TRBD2	CASSQTGTSNEQFF	TGTGCCAGCAGCCAAACCGGGACTAGCAATGAGCAGTTCTTC
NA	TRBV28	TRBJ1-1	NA	CASSQIQGRHEAFF	TGTGCCAGCAGTCAAATTCAGGGTCGCCATGAAGCTTTCTTT
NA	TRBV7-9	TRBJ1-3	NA	CASSLGLSSGNTIYF	TGTGCCAGCAGCCTTGGACTCAGCTCTGGAAACACCATATATTTT
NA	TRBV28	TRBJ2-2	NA	CASSLLTGELFF	TGTGCCAGCAGTTTATTAACCGGGGAGCTGTTTTTT
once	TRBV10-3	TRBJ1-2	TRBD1	CAISESHGTAYGYTF	TGTGCCATCAGTGAGTCCCACGGGACAGCCTATGGCTACACCTTC
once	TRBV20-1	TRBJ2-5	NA	CSARSGTRETQYF	TGCAGTGCTAGGTCCGGGACCCGGGAGACCCAGTACTTC
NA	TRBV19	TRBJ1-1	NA	CASATWQNTEAFF	TGTGCCAGCGCCACGTGGCAAAACACTGAAGCTTTCTTT
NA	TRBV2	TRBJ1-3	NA	CASSEAGTFGNTIYF	TGTGCCAGCAGTGAAGCAGGGACGTTCGGAAACACCATATATTTT
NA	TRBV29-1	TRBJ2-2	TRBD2	CSVTGTSGSSEELFF	TGCAGCGTCACCGGGACTAGCGGGAGTAGTGAGGAGCTGTTTTTT
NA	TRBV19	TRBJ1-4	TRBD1	CASIPTTGSNEKLFF	TGTGCCAGTATTCCAACGACAGGGAGCAATGAAAAACTGTTTTTT